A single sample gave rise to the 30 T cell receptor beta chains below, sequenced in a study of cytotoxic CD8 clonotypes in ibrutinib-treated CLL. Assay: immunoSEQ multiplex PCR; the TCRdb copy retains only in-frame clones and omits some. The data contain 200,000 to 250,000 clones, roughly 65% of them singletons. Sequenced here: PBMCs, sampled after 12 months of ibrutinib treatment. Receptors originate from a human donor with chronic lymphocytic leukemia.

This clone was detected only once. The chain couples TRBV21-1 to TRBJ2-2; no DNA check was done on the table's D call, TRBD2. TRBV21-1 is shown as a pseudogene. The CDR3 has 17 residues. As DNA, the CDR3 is TGTGCCAGCAGCAAAAAATTGGGAGCGGGGTTGAGCGGGGAGCTGTTTTTT. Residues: CASSKKLGAGLSGELFF.

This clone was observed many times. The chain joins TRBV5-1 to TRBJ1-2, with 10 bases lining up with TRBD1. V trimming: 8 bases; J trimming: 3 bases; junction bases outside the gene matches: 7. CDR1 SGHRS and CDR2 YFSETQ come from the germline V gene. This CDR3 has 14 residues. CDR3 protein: CASTSTGGDYGYTF. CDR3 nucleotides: TGCGCCAGTACGTCGACAGGGGGCGACTATGGCTACACCTTC.

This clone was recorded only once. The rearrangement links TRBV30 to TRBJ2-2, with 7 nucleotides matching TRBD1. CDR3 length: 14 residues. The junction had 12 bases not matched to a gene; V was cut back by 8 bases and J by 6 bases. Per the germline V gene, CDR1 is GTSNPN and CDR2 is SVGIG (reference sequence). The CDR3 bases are TGTGCCGCCCACAGGGGCGGCCAAGCCGGGGAGCTGTTTTTT. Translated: CAAHRGGQAGELFF.

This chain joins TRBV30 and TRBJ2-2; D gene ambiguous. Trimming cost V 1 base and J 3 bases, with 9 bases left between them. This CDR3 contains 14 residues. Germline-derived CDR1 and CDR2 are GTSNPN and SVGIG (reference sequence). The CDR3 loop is CAWSALSYTGELFF. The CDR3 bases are TGTGCCTGGAGTGCCCTCTCATACACCGGGGAGCTGTTTTTT.

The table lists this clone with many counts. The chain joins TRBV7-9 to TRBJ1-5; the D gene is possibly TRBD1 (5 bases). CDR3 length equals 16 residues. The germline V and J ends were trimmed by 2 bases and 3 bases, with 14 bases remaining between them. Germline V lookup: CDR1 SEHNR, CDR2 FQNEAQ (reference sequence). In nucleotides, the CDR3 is TGTGCCAGCAGCTTACATGGCAGGGTTTCCAATCAGCCCCAGCATTTT. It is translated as CASSLHGRVSNQPQHF.

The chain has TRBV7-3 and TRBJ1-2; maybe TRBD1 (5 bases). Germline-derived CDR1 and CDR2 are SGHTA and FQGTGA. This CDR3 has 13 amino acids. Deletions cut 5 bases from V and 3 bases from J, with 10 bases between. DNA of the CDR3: TGTGCCAGCAGCCCAACAGGAGACTATGGCTACACCTTC. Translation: CASSPTGDYGYTF.

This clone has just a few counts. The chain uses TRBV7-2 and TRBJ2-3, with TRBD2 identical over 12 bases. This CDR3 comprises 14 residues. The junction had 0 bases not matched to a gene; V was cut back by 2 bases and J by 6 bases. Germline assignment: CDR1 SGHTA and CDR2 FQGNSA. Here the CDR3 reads CASSLTSGGDTQYF. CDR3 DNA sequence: TGTGCCAGCAGCTTAACTAGCGGGGGGGATACGCAGTATTTT. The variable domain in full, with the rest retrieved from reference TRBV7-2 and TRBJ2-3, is GAGVSQSPSNKVTEKGKDVELRCDPISGHTALYWYRQSLGQGLEFLIYFQGNSAPDKSGLPSDRFSAERTGGSVSTLTIQRTQQEDSAVYLCASSLTSGGDTQYFGPGTRLTVL.

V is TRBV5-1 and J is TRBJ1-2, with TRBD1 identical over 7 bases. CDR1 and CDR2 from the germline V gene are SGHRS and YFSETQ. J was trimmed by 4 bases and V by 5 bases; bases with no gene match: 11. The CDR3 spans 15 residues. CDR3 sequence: CASSPDRDGIYGYTF. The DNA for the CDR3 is TGCGCCAGCAGTCCCGACAGGGATGGTATCTATGGCTACACCTTC.

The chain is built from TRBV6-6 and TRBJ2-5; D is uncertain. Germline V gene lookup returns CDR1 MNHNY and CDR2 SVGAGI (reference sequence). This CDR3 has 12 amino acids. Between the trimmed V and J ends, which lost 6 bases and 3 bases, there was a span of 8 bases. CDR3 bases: TGTGCCAGCAGCACGGTAAAAGAGACCCAGTACTTC. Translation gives CASSTVKETQYF.

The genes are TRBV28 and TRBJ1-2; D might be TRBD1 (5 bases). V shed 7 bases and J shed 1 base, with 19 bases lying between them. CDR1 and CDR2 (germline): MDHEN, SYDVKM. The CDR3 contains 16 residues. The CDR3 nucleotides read TGTGCCAGCATCTCCCCAAGTGACAGCCGTAACTATGGCTACACCTTC. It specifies CASISPSDSRNYGYTF.

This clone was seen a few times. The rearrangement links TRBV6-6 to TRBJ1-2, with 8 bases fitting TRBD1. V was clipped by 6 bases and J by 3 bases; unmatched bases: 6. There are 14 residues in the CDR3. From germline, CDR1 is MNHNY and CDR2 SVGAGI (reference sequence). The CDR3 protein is CASRSAGGHYGYTF. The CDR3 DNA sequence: TGTGCCAGCAGGTCAGCAGGGGGCCACTATGGCTACACCTTC.

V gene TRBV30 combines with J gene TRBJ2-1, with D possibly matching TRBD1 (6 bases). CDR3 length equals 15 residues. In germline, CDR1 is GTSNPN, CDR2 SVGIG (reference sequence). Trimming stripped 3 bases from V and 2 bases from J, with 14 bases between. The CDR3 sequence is CAWSVKGVPYNEQFF. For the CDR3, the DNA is TGTGCCTGGAGCGTCAAGGGGGTACCCTACAATGAGCAGTTCTTC.

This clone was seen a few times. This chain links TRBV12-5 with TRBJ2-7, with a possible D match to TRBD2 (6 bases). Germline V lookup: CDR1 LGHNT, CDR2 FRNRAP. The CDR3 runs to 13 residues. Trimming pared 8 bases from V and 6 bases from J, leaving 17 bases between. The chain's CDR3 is CASTGGWAGEQYF. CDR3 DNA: TGTGCTAGTACTGGGGGGTGGGCCGGCGAGCAGTACTTC.

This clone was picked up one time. The CDR3 loop reads CASSPGDRGRSGELFF. The CDR3 DNA reads TGTGCCAGCTCACCAGGGGACAGGGGTCGTTCCGGGGAGCTGTTTTTT. The chain carries TRBV18 and TRBJ2-2, with 10 bases identical to TRBD1. Trimming at V came to 2 bases and at J to 6 bases, leaving 6 bases not matched to a gene. The CDR3 length is 16 residues. Germline values: CDR1 KGHSH, CDR2 LQKENI.

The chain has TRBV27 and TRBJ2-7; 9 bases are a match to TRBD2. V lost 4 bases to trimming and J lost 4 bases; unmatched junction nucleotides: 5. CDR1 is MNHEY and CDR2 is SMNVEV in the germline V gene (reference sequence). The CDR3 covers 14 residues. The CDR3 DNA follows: TGTGCCAGCAGTTCAATCAGCGGGAGGTACGAGCAGTACTTC. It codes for CASSSISGRYEQYF.

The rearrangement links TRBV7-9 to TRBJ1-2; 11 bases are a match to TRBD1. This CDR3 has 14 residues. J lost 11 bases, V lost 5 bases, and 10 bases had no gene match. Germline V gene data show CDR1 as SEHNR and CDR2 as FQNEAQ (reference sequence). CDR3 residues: CASSPGQGGSGYTF. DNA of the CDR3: TGTGCCAGCAGCCCGGGACAGGGGGGATCGGGTTACACCTTC. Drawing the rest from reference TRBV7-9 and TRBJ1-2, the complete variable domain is DTGVSQNPRHKITKRGQNVTFRCDPISEHNRLYWYRQTLGQGPEFLTYFQNEAQLEKSRLLSDRFSAERPKGSFSTLEIQRTEQGDSAMYLCASSPGQGGSGYTFGSGTRLTVV.

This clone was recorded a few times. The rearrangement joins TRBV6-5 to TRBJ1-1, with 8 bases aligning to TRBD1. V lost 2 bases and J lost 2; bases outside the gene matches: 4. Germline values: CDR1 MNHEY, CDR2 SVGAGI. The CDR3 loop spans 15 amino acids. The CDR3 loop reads CASSYRQGINTEAFF. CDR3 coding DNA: TGTGCCAGCAGTTACCGACAGGGGATCAACACTGAAGCTTTCTTT.

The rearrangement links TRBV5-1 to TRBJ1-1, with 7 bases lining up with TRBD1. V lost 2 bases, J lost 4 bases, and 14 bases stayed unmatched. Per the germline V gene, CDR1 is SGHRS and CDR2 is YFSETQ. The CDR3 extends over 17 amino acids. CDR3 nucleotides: TGCGCCAGCAGCTTATTGGTAGGGGGCTCGTCGGGCACTGAAGCTTTCTTT. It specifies CASSLLVGGSSGTEAFF.

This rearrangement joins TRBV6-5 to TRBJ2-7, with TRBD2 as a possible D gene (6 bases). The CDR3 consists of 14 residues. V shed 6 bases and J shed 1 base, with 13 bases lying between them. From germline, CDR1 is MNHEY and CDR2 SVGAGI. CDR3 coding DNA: TGTGCCAGCAGCACAGCGGGCCCATCCTACGAGCAGTACTTC. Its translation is CASSTAGPSYEQYF.

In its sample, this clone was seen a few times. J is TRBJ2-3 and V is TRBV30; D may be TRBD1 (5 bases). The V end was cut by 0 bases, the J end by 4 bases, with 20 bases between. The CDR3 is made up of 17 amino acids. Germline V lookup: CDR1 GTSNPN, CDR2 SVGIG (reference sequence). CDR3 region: CAWSVELLIVGADTQYF. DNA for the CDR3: TGTGCCTGGAGTGTAGAATTATTGATTGTAGGGGCAGATACGCAGTATTTT.

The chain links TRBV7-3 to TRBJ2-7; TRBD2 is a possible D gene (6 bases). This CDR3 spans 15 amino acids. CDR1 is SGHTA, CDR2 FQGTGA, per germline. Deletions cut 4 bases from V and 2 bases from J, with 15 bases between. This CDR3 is CASSSNSGHTYEQYF. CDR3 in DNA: TGTGCCAGCAGCTCCAATAGCGGTCATACCTACGAGCAGTACTTC.

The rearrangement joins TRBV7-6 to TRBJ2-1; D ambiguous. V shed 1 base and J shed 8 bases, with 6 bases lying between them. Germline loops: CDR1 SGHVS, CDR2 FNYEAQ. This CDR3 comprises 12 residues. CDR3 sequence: CASSLVVHEQFF. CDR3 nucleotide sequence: TGTGCCAGCAGCTTAGTAGTGCATGAGCAGTTCTTC. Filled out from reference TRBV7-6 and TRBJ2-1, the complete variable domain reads GAGVSQSPRYKVTKRGQDVALRCDPISGHVSLYWYRQALGQGPEFLTYFNYEAQQDKSGLPNDRFSAERPEGSISTLTIQRTEQRDSAMYRCASSLVVHEQFFGPGTRLTVL.

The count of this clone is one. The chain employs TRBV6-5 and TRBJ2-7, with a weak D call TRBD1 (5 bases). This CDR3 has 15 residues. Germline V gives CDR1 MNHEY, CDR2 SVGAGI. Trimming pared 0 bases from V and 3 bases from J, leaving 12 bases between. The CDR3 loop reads CASSYSGQPGYEQYF. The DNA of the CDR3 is TGTGCCAGCAGTTACTCGGGGCAGCCCGGCTACGAGCAGTACTTC.

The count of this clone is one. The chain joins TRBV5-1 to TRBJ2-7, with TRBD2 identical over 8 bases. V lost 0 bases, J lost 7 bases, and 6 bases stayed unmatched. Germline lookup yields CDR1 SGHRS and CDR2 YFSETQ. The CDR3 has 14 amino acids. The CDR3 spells CASSLESVAGEQYF. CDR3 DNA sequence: TGCGCCAGCAGCTTGGAGTCGGTAGCGGGGGAGCAGTACTTC.

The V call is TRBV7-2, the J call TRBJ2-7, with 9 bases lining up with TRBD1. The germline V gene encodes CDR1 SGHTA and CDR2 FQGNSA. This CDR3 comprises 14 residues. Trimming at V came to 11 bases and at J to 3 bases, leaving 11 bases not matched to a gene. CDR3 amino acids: CAVGTGGILYEQYF. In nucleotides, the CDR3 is TGTGCCGTAGGCACAGGGGGCATTCTCTACGAGCAGTACTTC.

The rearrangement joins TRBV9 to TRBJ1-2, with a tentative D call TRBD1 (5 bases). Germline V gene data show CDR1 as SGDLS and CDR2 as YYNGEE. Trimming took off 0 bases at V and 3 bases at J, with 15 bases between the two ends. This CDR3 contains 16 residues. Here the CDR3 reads CASSVVDASGDYGYTF. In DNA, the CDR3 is TGTGCCAGCAGCGTAGTTGATGCGTCGGGGGACTATGGCTACACCTTC.

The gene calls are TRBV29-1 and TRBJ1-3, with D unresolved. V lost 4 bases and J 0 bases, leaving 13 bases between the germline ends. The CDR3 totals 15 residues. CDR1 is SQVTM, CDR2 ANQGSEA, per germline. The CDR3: CSVVIWVNSGNTIYF. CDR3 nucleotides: TGCAGCGTTGTAATATGGGTCAACTCTGGAAACACCATATATTTT.

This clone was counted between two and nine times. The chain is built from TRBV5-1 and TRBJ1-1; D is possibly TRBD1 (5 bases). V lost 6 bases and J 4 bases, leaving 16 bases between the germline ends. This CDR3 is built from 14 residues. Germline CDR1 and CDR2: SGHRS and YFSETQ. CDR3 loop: CASINLRQGTEAFF. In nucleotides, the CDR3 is TGCGCCAGCATCAACCTCCGCCAGGGCACTGAAGCTTTCTTT.

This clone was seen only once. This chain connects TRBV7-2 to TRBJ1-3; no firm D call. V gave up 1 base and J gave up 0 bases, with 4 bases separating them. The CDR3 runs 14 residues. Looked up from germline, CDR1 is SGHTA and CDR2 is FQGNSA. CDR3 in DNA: TGTGCCAGCAGCTTAGTTCCCTCTGGAAACACCATATATTTT. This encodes CASSLVPSGNTIYF.

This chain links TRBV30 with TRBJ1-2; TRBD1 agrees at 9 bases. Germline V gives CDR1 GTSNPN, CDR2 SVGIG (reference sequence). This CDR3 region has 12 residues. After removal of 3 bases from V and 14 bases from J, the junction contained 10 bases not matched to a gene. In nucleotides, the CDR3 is TGTGCCTGGAGCTCTGGGACAGGGCTAAGGACCTTC. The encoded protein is CAWSSGTGLRTF.